This is a list of T cell receptor beta chains from one sample in a study of CD8+CD57+ T cells in acquired aplastic anemia. One entry per CDR3 protein, called by TCRdb with MiXCR from the reads. Seen here are about 190,000 distinct CDR3 sequences, 55% to 70% observed once, and the top ten hold approximately 44%. Material: sorted CD4+, CD8+, or CD8+CD57+ T cells (not recorded which) from PBMCs. The receptors originated from a human donor with severe aplastic anemia or a healthy control (not recorded which). Both conserved end residues are part of each CDR3. Each record gives: CDR3 length, D gene, V gene, J gene, clone size, CDR3 protein, CDR3 DNA. D genes are given only for firm matches. Size tells how often a clone was seen (once, few, many) or the class of an expanded clone, and some rows leave it out.

length: 14
D: .
V: TRBV29-1
J: TRBJ2-3
size: many
CDR3: CSVEDLGSTDTQYF
DNA: TGCAGCGTTGAAGACTTGGGAAGCACAGATACGCAGTATTTT

length: 19
D: TRBD1
V: TRBV7-3
J: TRBJ1-2
size: many
CDR3: CASSLSPRTGEWVGYGYTF
DNA: TGTGCCAGCAGCTTATCCCCCCGGACAGGGGAGTGGGTAGGCTATGGCTACACCTTC

length: 13
D: .
V: TRBV7-2
J: TRBJ2-5
size: few
CDR3: CASSLGGPGTQYF
DNA: TGTGCCAGCAGCTTAGGTGGGCCGGGGACCCAGTACTTC

length: 18
D: .
V: TRBV4-2
J: TRBJ2-1
size: few
CDR3: CASSQGQRAASSYNEQFF
DNA: TGTGCCAGCAGCCAAGGGCAAAGGGCAGCAAGCTCCTACAATGAGCAGTTCTTC

length: 12
D: .
V: TRBV9
J: TRBJ1-6
size: .
CDR3: CASSVVNSPLHF
DNA: TGTGCCAGCAGCGTTGTAAATTCACCCCTCCACTTT

length: 14
D: .
V: TRBV7-9
J: TRBJ2-2
size: .
CDR3: CASTTAAGTGELFF
DNA: TGTGCCAGCACCACGGCGGCAGGAACCGGGGAGCTGTTTTTT

length: 16
D: TRBD1
V: TRBV7-8
J: TRBJ2-3
size: .
CDR3: CASSPRGKLGTDTQYF
DNA: TGTGCCAGCAGCCCCAGGGGGAAGTTGGGCACAGATACGCAGTATTTT

length: 15
D: TRBD1
V: TRBV24-1
J: TRBJ2-7
size: .
CDR3: CATSEGTEETYEQYF
DNA: TGTGCCACCAGTGAGGGGACAGAGGAAACCTACGAGCAGTACTTC

length: 18
D: .
V: TRBV24-1
J: TRBJ2-2
size: .
CDR3: CATSHRSNGGRRTGELFF
DNA: TGTGCCACCAGTCATCGTTCAAACGGGGGGCGACGGACCGGGGAGCTGTTTTTT

length: 12
D: .
V: TRBV29-1
J: TRBJ1-1
size: once
CDR3: CSATRAGREAFF
DNA: TGCAGCGCCACTCGGGCGGGAAGAGAAGCTTTCTTT

length: 14
D: TRBD1
V: TRBV15
J: TRBJ1-1
size: .
CDR3: CATSTRQGAAEAFF
DNA: TGTGCCACCAGCACCAGACAGGGGGCGGCTGAAGCTTTCTTT

length: 12
D: .
V: TRBV30
J: TRBJ2-1
size: many
CDR3: CAWSYSLGEQFF
DNA: TGTGCCTGGAGTTACAGTCTCGGTGAGCAGTTCTTC

length: 15
D: .
V: TRBV5-1
J: TRBJ2-2
size: .
CDR3: CASRAGTPNTGELFF
DNA: TGCGCCAGTCGGGCAGGGACACCGAACACCGGGGAGCTGTTTTTT

length: 17
D: TRBD2
V: TRBV20-1
J: TRBJ2-3
size: .
CDR3: CSAGARRLAGGQDTQYF
DNA: TGCAGTGCTGGGGCCCGGAGACTAGCGGGGGGGCAAGATACGCAGTATTTT

length: 12
D: .
V: TRBV9
J: TRBJ1-5
size: .
CDR3: CASSVALGPEHF
DNA: TGTGCCAGCAGCGTAGCCCTAGGACCCGAGCATTTT

length: 13
D: .
V: TRBV27
J: TRBJ1-2
size: many
CDR3: CASSFGLAYGYTF
DNA: TGTGCCAGCAGTTTCGGACTCGCCTATGGCTACACCTTC

length: 15
D: TRBD1
V: TRBV15
J: TRBJ2-7
size: .
CDR3: CATSRTGGANDEQYF
DNA: TGTGCCACCAGCCGGACAGGGGGGGCAAATGACGAGCAGTACTTC

length: 16
D: TRBD2
V: TRBV7-9
J: TRBJ2-3
size: .
CDR3: CASSPEGLAAAGTQYF
DNA: TGTGCCAGCAGCCCAGAGGGACTAGCGGCGGCAGGTACGCAGTATTTT

length: 14
D: TRBD1
V: TRBV5-8
J: TRBJ2-1
size: many
CDR3: CASSRTGVVNEQFF
DNA: TGTGCCAGCAGCCGGACAGGGGTAGTCAATGAGCAGTTCTTC

length: 15
D: .
V: TRBV5-1
J: TRBJ2-1
size: .
CDR3: CASSFATAPGNEQFF
DNA: TGCGCCAGCAGCTTCGCGACAGCACCGGGAAATGAGCAGTTCTTC

length: 13
D: .
V: TRBV27
J: TRBJ2-2
size: many
CDR3: CASSYIVTGELFF
DNA: TGTGCCAGCAGTTACATCGTCACCGGGGAGCTGTTTTTT

length: 12
D: .
V: TRBV6-6
J: TRBJ1-2
size: .
CDR3: CASSKGDYGYTF
DNA: TGTGCCAGCAGCAAGGGAGATTATGGCTACACCTTC

length: 14
D: .
V: TRBV7-6
J: TRBJ1-1
size: .
CDR3: CASSLGARVREAFF
DNA: TGTGCCAGCAGCTTAGGGGCCAGGGTGAGGGAAGCTTTCTTT

length: 16
D: TRBD2
V: TRBV11-2
J: TRBJ2-1
size: .
CDR3: CASSLGGTSAYNEQFF
DNA: TGTGCCAGCAGCTTAGGGGGGACTAGCGCGTACAATGAGCAGTTCTTC

length: 18
D: TRBD2
V: TRBV7-6
J: TRBJ2-2
size: .
CDR3: CASSLVARTSGNTGELFF
DNA: TGTGCCAGCAGCTTAGTAGCTCGGACTAGCGGTAACACCGGGGAGCTGTTCTTT

length: 17
D: .
V: TRBV9
J: TRBJ1-4
size: .
CDR3: CASSVDGRGGANEKLFF
DNA: TGTGCCAGCAGCGTAGATGGTCGGGGGGGTGCTAATGAAAAACTGTTTTTT

length: 15
D: TRBD1
V: TRBV25-1
J: TRBJ1-6
size: few
CDR3: CASSPAGQGDSPLHF
DNA: TGTGCCAGCAGCCCTGCGGGACAGGGGGATTCACCCCTCCACTTT

length: 14
D: TRBD2
V: TRBV20-1
J: TRBJ2-7
size: .
CDR3: CSARPGGLTYEQYF
DNA: TGCAGTGCTAGGCCGGGGGGACTTACCTACGAGCAGTACTTC

length: 16
D: TRBD1
V: TRBV5-6
J: TRBJ2-7
size: once
CDR3: CASSQVGQGGPFEQYF
DNA: TGTGCCAGCAGCCAAGTCGGACAGGGGGGCCCCTTCGAGCAGTACTTC

length: 13
D: TRBD2
V: TRBV5-1
J: TRBJ2-1
size: .
CDR3: CASRGTSGNEQFF
DNA: TGCGCCAGCAGAGGGACTAGCGGCAATGAGCAGTTCTTC

length: 14
D: .
V: TRBV6-5
J: TRBJ1-6
size: .
CDR3: CASSFATENSPLHF
DNA: TGTGCCAGCAGTTTTGCGACGGAGAATTCACCCCTCCACTTT

length: 16
D: .
V: TRBV24-1
J: TRBJ2-5
size: few
CDR3: CATSDRFGGPQETQYF
DNA: TGTGCCACCAGTGATCGTTTTGGGGGCCCCCAAGAGACCCAGTACTTC

length: 13
D: .
V: TRBV25-1
J: TRBJ2-1
size: .
CDR3: CASQQGGHNEQFF
DNA: TGTGCCAGTCAGCAAGGGGGGCACAATGAGCAGTTCTTC

length: 15
D: .
V: TRBV9
J: TRBJ1-1
size: .
CDR3: CASSVDSLQNTEAFF
DNA: TGTGCCAGCAGCGTAGATTCCCTACAGAACACTGAAGCTTTCTTT

length: 14
D: .
V: TRBV11-2
J: TRBJ1-2
size: .
CDR3: CASSPLVAVYGYTF
DNA: TGTGCCAGCAGCCCCCTAGTGGCGGTCTATGGCTACACCTTC

length: 12
D: .
V: TRBV4-2
J: TRBJ1-1
size: .
CDR3: CASSRPGPEAFF
DNA: TGTGCCAGCAGCCGCCCGGGACCTGAAGCTTTCTTT

length: 16
D: .
V: TRBV19
J: TRBJ1-5
size: .
CDR3: CASTEQGSYSNQPQHF
DNA: TGTGCCAGTACCGAACAGGGATCGTATAGCAACCAGCCCCAGCATTTT

length: 14
D: TRBD2
V: TRBV7-4
J: TRBJ2-5
size: .
CDR3: CASSDGLAEETQYF
DNA: TGTGCCAGCAGTGATGGGCTAGCGGAAGAGACCCAGTACTTC

length: 16
D: TRBD2
V: TRBV5-4
J: TRBJ2-1
size: .
CDR3: CASNGGTSGGNTGEFF
DNA: TGTGCCAGCAACGGAGGGACTAGCGGGGGGAACACCGGGGAGTTCTTC

length: 13
D: TRBD1
V: TRBV2
J: TRBJ1-1
size: .
CDR3: CASSRGRQTEAFF
DNA: TGTGCCAGCAGTAGGGGGCGGCAGACTGAAGCTTTCTTT

length: 12
D: .
V: TRBV15
J: TRBJ2-7
size: .
CDR3: CATSRGGLEQYF
DNA: TGTGCCACCAGCAGAGGGGGATTGGAGCAGTACTTC

length: 14
D: .
V: TRBV6-4
J: TRBJ2-6
size: many
CDR3: CASSLVGGANVLTF
DNA: TGTGCCAGCAGTCTAGTTGGTGGGGCCAACGTCCTGACTTTC

length: 15
D: .
V: TRBV15
J: TRBJ2-5
size: .
CDR3: CATSRGGRDLETQYF
DNA: TGTGCCACCAGCAGGGGGGGACGGGATCTAGAGACCCAGTACTTC

length: 15
D: .
V: TRBV7-6
J: TRBJ2-7
size: .
CDR3: CASSPSDGDSYEQYF
DNA: TGTGCCAGCAGCCCATCGGACGGAGACTCCTACGAGCAGTACTTC

length: 15
D: .
V: TRBV20-1
J: TRBJ2-7
size: .
CDR3: CSARVSGESSYEQYF
DNA: TGCAGTGCTAGAGTTAGCGGAGAGAGCTCCTACGAGCAGTACTTC

length: 13
D: TRBD2
V: TRBV7-9
J: TRBJ2-7
size: many
CDR3: CASSAELAGEQYF
DNA: TGTGCCAGCAGCGCGGAACTAGCGGGGGAACAGTACTTC

length: 13
D: .
V: TRBV7-3
J: TRBJ2-2
size: .
CDR3: CASSLASSGELFF
DNA: TGTGCCAGCAGCTTGGCCTCATCCGGGGAGCTGTTTTTT

length: 14
D: TRBD2
V: TRBV7-3
J: TRBJ2-4
size: once
CDR3: CASSPGTSTNIQYF
DNA: TGTGCCAGCAGCCCCGGGACTAGCACCAACATTCAGTACTTC

length: 16
D: .
V: TRBV5-4
J: TRBJ1-6
size: .
CDR3: CASSLDSEMVYSPFHF
DNA: TGTGCCAGCAGCTTGGACTCGGAGATGGTGTATTCACCCTTCCACTTT

length: 15
D: .
V: TRBV2
J: TRBJ1-4
size: .
CDR3: CASKVIAATNEKLFF
DNA: TGTGCCAGCAAAGTCATAGCTGCAACTAATGAAAAACTGTTTTTT

length: 16
D: .
V: TRBV5-1
J: TRBJ2-2
size: .
CDR3: CASRQPYEDEARELFF
DNA: TGCGCCAGCAGACAACCCTACGAGGACGAGGCTCGGGAGCTGTTTTTT

length: 16
D: .
V: TRBV13
J: TRBJ1-2
size: few
CDR3: CASSPSRDRTSYGYTF
DNA: TGTGCCAGCAGCCCATCAAGGGACCGAACTTCTTATGGCTACACCTTC

length: 15
D: .
V: TRBV7-7
J: TRBJ2-2
size: .
CDR3: CASSSLGQGTGELFF
DNA: TGTGCTAGCAGCTCGCTGGGTCAGGGCACCGGGGAGCTGTTTTTT

length: 14
D: .
V: TRBV5-5
J: TRBJ2-7
size: .
CDR3: CASSSTGRAYEQYF
DNA: TGTGCCAGCAGCTCCACAGGGAGGGCCTACGAGCAGTACTTC

length: 13
D: .
V: TRBV20-1
J: TRBJ1-5
size: .
CDR3: CSAKTAKAQPQHF
DNA: TGCAGTGCTAAGACAGCGAAGGCTCAGCCCCAGCATTTT

length: 14
D: TRBD1
V: TRBV24-1
J: TRBJ1-2
size: .
CDR3: CATSQGARNYGYTF
DNA: TGTGCCACCAGCCAGGGGGCGCGCAACTATGGCTACACCTTC

length: 16
D: .
V: TRBV5-1
J: TRBJ1-6
size: .
CDR3: CASSYRQEPRGSPLHF
DNA: TGCGCCAGCAGCTACAGACAGGAGCCCCGGGGTTCACCCCTCCACTTT